The T cell receptor (beta chain) under discussion was sequenced for a study of shared T cell receptors in the human thymus. J was trimmed by 4 bases and V by 5 bases; bases with no gene match: 5. Per the germline V gene, CDR1 is SGHAT and CDR2 is FQNNGV. CDR3 size: 13 residues. Sequencing was performed with immunoSEQ multiplex PCR; in TCRdb, only in-frame clones are kept and a portion is missing. Of 500,000 to 850,000 clones listed, around 87% are singletons. These data were likewise used in another study, on human thymus T cells. From that study: The donors were infants in Finland with congenital heart defects, otherwise immunologically healthy. Thymus tissue for the work was resected from patients undergoing corrective heart surgery. In thymic and blood repertoires alike, V and J usage looked biased.

This TCR was recovered from a boy less than two years old with a congenital heart defect. The chain uses TRBV11-2 and TRBJ2-7; 7 nucleotides line up with TRBD2. Material: thymocytes. This CDR3 reads CASSTGLVYEQYF. The CDR3 DNA follows: TGTGCCAGCAGCACCGGACTAGTGTACGAGCAGTACTTC.